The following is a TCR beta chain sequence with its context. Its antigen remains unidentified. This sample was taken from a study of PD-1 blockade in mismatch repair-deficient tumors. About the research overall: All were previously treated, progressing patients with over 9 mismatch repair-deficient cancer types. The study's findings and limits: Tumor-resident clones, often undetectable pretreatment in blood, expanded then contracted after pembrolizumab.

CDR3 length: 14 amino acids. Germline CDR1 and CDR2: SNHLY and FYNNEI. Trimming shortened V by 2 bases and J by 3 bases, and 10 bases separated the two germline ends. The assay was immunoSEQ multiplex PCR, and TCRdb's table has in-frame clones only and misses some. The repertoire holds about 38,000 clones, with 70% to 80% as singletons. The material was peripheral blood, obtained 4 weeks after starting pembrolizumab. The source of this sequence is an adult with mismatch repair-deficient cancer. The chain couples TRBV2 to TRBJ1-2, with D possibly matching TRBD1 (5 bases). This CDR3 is CASSEIRQYYGYTF. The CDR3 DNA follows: TGTGCCAGCAGTGAAATAAGACAGTACTATGGCTACACCTTC.